The 25 T cell receptor beta chains below all came from one sample that was sequenced in a study of T cells after yellow fever vaccination. TCRdb ran MiXCR on the 5' RACE reads and lists one entry per CDR3 protein. The sample lists approximately 47,000 distinct CDR3 sequences, 5.5% to 8% occurring once. This specimen consisted of PBMCs, either bulk or a sorted T-cell subset (CD4+, CD8+, memory, or dextramer-sorted; not recorded which), obtained 45 days after the yellow fever booster vaccination. These TCRs come from a man aged 25 to 40 who received the YFV17D yellow fever vaccine.

This clonotype was observed a few times. The chain combines TRBV20-1 with TRBJ2-7, with 8 bases matching TRBD1. Germline-derived CDR1 and CDR2 are DFQATT and SNEGSKA (reference sequence). V lost 6 bases, J lost 7 bases, and 17 bases stayed unmatched. CDR3 size: 15 residues. CDR3 sequence (DNA): TGCAGTGCGAGACAGGGGCCCACTGCGGACTTGGAGCAGTACTTC. As protein: CSARQGPTADLEQYF.

This clonotype has a handful of counts. V and J are TRBV10-3 and TRBJ2-3; TRBD2 might be the D (6 bases). There are 13 residues in the CDR3. Germline-derived CDR1 and CDR2 are ENHRY and SYGVKD. The germline V and J ends were trimmed by 0 bases and 14 bases, with 15 bases remaining between them. CDR3 DNA: TGTGCCATCAGTGAGTCGGTGGGGGAGGTGCCGTATTTT. Its protein is CAISESVGEVPYF.

This clonotype was observed at least ten times. V gene TRBV20-1 combines with J gene TRBJ1-4, with a weak D call TRBD1 (5 bases). Per the germline V gene, CDR1 is DFQATT and CDR2 is SNEGSKA (reference sequence). The CDR3 is made up of 14 amino acids. The ends were cut back, 6 bases at V and 8 bases at J, with 19 bases in the middle. The CDR3 sequence: CSAEPGGVGEKLFF. The CDR3 nucleotides read TGCAGTGCCGAGCCCGGGGGGGTCGGAGAAAAACTGTTTTTT.

The chain uses TRBV7-8 and TRBJ2-3; D call uncertain. From germline, CDR1 is SGHVS and CDR2 FQNEAQ. V dropped 2 bases and J dropped 4 bases, with 16 bases sitting between them. The CDR3 runs 16 residues. For the CDR3, the DNA is TGTGCCAGCAGCTTAATGGCTAGGGTTTGGGCAGATACGCAGTATTTT. This translates into CASSLMARVWADTQYF.

This clonotype was picked up many times. V usage is TRBV5-1 and J usage is TRBJ2-1; possibly TRBD2 for D (6 bases). Germline V gene sequence: CDR1 SGHRS, CDR2 YFSETQ. V was trimmed by 4 bases and J by 4 bases, leaving 18 bases between them. The CDR3 length is 16 residues. The CDR3 DNA reads TGCGCCAGCAGCCCCAACGGACTAAACCAATACAATGAGCAGTTCTTC. Its translation: CASSPNGLNQYNEQFF.

This clonotype was seen at least ten times. The V and J genes are TRBV20-1 and TRBJ2-2, with 7 bases aligning to TRBD2. CDR3 length: 18 residues. V gave up 4 bases and J gave up 6 bases; unmatched junction bases: 20. Germline V CDR1 and CDR2: DFQATT, SNEGSKA (reference sequence). DNA of the CDR3: TGCAGTGCTACCCAAATGGGGAGAAGCGGGAAAGGAGCCGGGGAGCTGTTTTTT. It is translated as CSATQMGRSGKGAGELFF.

This clonotype was observed a few times. The rearrangement uses TRBV20-1 and TRBJ2-1, with TRBD2 matching 15 bases. This CDR3 is 17 amino acids long. V was clipped by 6 bases and J by 1 base; unmatched bases: 7. The germline V gene encodes CDR1 DFQATT and CDR2 SNEGSKA (reference sequence). CDR3 nucleotides: TGCAGTGCCCCGGGACTAGCGGGAGGTTTGTCCTACAATGAGCAGTTCTTC. It yields the protein CSAPGLAGGLSYNEQFF.

This clonotype was seen ten or more times. The chain has TRBV5-6 and TRBJ2-6; D is unresolved. This CDR3 has 15 amino acids. CDR1 and CDR2 (germline): SGHDT, YYEEEE. V was clipped by 6 bases and J by 2 bases, with 12 bases between them. This CDR3 is CASTPLSTGANVLTF. In nucleotides, the CDR3 is TGTGCCAGCACCCCCCTTTCCACTGGGGCCAACGTCCTGACTTTC.

This clonotype was observed many times. The chain is built from TRBV20-1 and TRBJ2-1, with 10 bases that match TRBD2. Germline values: CDR1 DFQATT, CDR2 SNEGSKA (reference sequence). V was clipped by 1 base and J by 4 bases; unmatched bases: 4. The CDR3 length is 15 residues. Written as DNA, the CDR3 is TGCAGTGCTAGAGCTCGAGCGGGAGGGTACAATGAGCAGTTCTTC. Residues: CSARARAGGYNEQFF.

Ten or more counts support this clonotype. V and J are TRBV7-2 and TRBJ1-1; tentative D call: TRBD1 (5 bases). The CDR3 has 15 amino acids. V dropped 0 bases and J dropped 2 bases, with 10 bases sitting between them. Germline V gene lookup returns CDR1 SGHTA and CDR2 FQGNSA. The CDR3 is CASSLAQGPNTEAFF. CDR3 in DNA: TGTGCCAGCAGCTTAGCCCAGGGCCCTAACACTGAAGCTTTCTTT.

This clonotype was counted ten times or more. The rearrangement uses TRBV5-4 and TRBJ2-6; TRBD1 aligns across 9 bases. J gave up 4 bases and V 0 bases, and 8 bases lay outside the gene matches. Germline V gene lookup returns CDR1 SGHNT and CDR2 YYREEE (reference sequence). This CDR3 comprises 18 residues. The CDR3, as DNA: TGTGCCAGCAGCTTGGTGGGACAGGGAAGGCTGGGGGCCAACGTCCTGACTTTC. The encoded protein is CASSLVGQGRLGANVLTF.

This sequence joins TRBV7-2 and TRBJ2-4; 14 bases fit TRBD2. After removal of 5 bases from V and 2 bases from J, the junction contained 5 bases not matched to a gene. The CDR3 loop spans 17 amino acids. Germline CDR1 and CDR2: SGHTA and FQGNSA. The CDR3 reads CASSQTSGGGTKNIQYF. CDR3 nucleotides: TGTGCCAGCAGCCAGACTAGCGGGGGGGGAACCAAAAACATTCAGTACTTC.

The rearrangement joins TRBV5-1 to TRBJ2-7; D possibly corresponds to TRBD1 (5 bases). Germline assignment: CDR1 SGHRS and CDR2 YFSETQ. The CDR3 totals 13 residues. Between the trimmed V and J ends, which lost 1 base and 4 bases, there was a span of 9 bases. CDR3 in amino acids: CASSLTQGYEQYF. The CDR3 DNA reads as TGCGCCAGCAGCTTGACGCAGGGATACGAGCAGTACTTC.

The table lists this clonotype with a few counts. J is TRBJ2-6 and V is TRBV9; D remains ambiguous. Per germline, CDR1 SGDLS and CDR2 YYNGEE. V shed 0 bases and J shed 4 bases, with 5 bases lying between them. CDR3 length: 14 amino acids. The CDR3 loop is CASSVGVGANVLTF. Written as DNA, the CDR3 is TGTGCCAGCAGCGTAGGGGTCGGGGCCAACGTCCTGACTTTC.

This clonotype was counted at least ten times. The chain has TRBV5-1 and TRBJ2-7; 14 positions match TRBD2. CDR3 length: 20 amino acids. Trimming at V came to 2 bases and at J to 0 bases, leaving 13 bases not matched to a gene. The germline gives CDR1 SGHRS, CDR2 YFSETQ. CDR3 bases: TGCGCCAGCAGCTTATCCCCCGGGACTAGCGGGGGCGCCGGCTCCTACGAGCAGTACTTC. Amino acids: CASSLSPGTSGGAGSYEQYF. Together with reference TRBV5-1 and TRBJ2-7, the CDR3 gives the full variable domain: KAGVTQTPRYLIKTRGQQVTLSCSPISGHRSVSWYQQTPGQGLQFLFEYFSETQRNKGNFPGRFSGRQFSNSRSEMNVSTLELGDSALYLCASSLSPGTSGGAGSYEQYFGPGTRLTVT.

Regarding this clonotype: This may stem from a read error, because a much larger clone lies one nucleotide away. The chain carries TRBV10-3 and TRBJ1-2, with D maybe TRBD1 (5 bases). The CDR3 covers 15 residues. Trimming shortened V by 7 bases and J by 4 bases, and 19 bases separated the two germline ends. The germline V gene has CDR1 ENHRY and CDR2 SYGVKD. The CDR3 nucleotides are TGTGCCATCACCGGGGGGGAGGGCCCGACCTATGGCTACACCTTC. Amino acids: CAITGGEGPTYGYTF.

At least ten counts were recorded for this clonotype. The chain uses TRBV7-8 and TRBJ2-1; unclear D gene. V was cut by 4 bases and J by 0 bases, with 10 bases left in between. The CDR3 length is 15 residues. The germline V gene encodes CDR1 SGHVS and CDR2 FQNEAQ. CDR3 DNA sequence: TGTGCCAGCAGCTCCACTTCTAGCTCCTACAATGAGCAGTTCTTC. Residues: CASSSTSSSYNEQFF.

The chain recombines TRBV29-1 with TRBJ1-2; D possibly corresponds to TRBD1 (5 bases). CDR1 and CDR2 from the germline V gene are SQVTM and ANQGSEA. V gave up 3 bases and J gave up 6 bases, with 8 bases separating them. This CDR3 is built from 11 residues. Written as DNA, the CDR3 is TGCAGCGTTGATGGGGGGAATGGCTACACCTTC. Amino acid sequence: CSVDGGNGYTF.

This clonotype showed up just a few times. This chain joins TRBV12-3 or TRBV12-4 and TRBJ2-3; 14 bases agree with TRBD2. V gave up 3 bases and J gave up 3 bases; unmatched junction bases: 2. This CDR3 comprises 16 residues. The CDR3 spells CASSFRTSGRTDTQYF. The DNA of the CDR3 is TGTGCCAGCAGTTTTCGGACTAGCGGGAGGACAGATACGCAGTATTTT.

This clonotype was recorded many times. The V gene is TRBV15, the J gene TRBJ2-6, with D possibly matching TRBD1 (5 bases). Germline CDR1 is LNHNV and CDR2 is YYDKDF (reference sequence). Trimming left V 4 bases short and J 0 bases short, with 7 bases between. The CDR3 runs 15 residues. The CDR3 DNA follows: TGTGCCACCAGCAAAGGGGACTCTGGGGCCAACGTCCTGACTTTC. Protein: CATSKGDSGANVLTF. Variable domain in full (rest from reference TRBV15 and TRBJ2-6): DAMVIQNPRYQVTQFGKPVTLSCSQTLNHNVMYWYQQKSSQAPKLLFHYYDKDFNNEADTPDNFQSRRPNTSFCFLDIRSPGLGDTAMYLCATSKGDSGANVLTFGAGSRLTVL.

This clonotype showed up just a few times. The gene calls are TRBV20-1 and TRBJ1-2; D may be TRBD1 (5 bases). Germline-derived CDR1 and CDR2 are DFQATT and SNEGSKA (reference sequence). The CDR3 sequence is 14 residues long. The germline V and J ends were trimmed by 3 bases and 5 bases, with 16 bases remaining between them. In DNA form, the CDR3 reads TGCAGTGCTAGGGGCAGGGATACACGGTATGGCTACACCTTC. It specifies CSARGRDTRYGYTF.

At least ten counts were recorded for this clonotype. The rearrangement links TRBV25-1 to TRBJ2-7; D gene uncertain. Trimming removed 6 bases from V and 0 bases from J, with 9 bases in between. The CDR3 has 13 residues. Germline V lookup: CDR1 MGHDK, CDR2 SYGVNS. CDR3: CASRGESSYEQYF. The CDR3 coding sequence is TGTGCCAGCAGAGGAGAGAGCTCCTACGAGCAGTACTTC.

This clonotype came up a few times. The rearrangement links TRBV27 to TRBJ1-5; unclear D gene. Germline V lookup: CDR1 MNHEY, CDR2 SMNVEV (reference sequence). CDR3 length: 12 amino acids. Trimming removed 5 bases at V and 11 bases at J, with 13 bases between. The CDR3 here is CASSPNQQTQHF. The CDR3 DNA is TGTGCCAGCAGTCCCAATCAGCAGACCCAGCATTTT.

In this sample, this clonotype turned up a few times. The CDR3 sequence is CASSFQDRDTEAFF. Here the CDR3 DNA reads TGTGCCAGCAGCTTCCAGGACAGGGACACTGAAGCTTTCTTT. The V gene is TRBV5-6, the J gene TRBJ1-1; 8 bases map to TRBD1. V shed 2 bases, J shed 3 bases, and the junction held 3 bases outside the gene matches. The V gene's germline CDR1 is SGHDT and CDR2 YYEEEE. The CDR3 consists of 14 residues.

At least ten counts were recorded for this clonotype. This sequence joins TRBV7-2 and TRBJ2-3, with unresolved D. V was trimmed by 7 bases and J by 3 bases, leaving 17 bases between them. The CDR3 loop spans 15 amino acids. Germline V gives CDR1 SGHTA, CDR2 FQGNSA. CDR3 region: CASTLGQTLTDTQYF. CDR3 in DNA: TGTGCCAGCACCCTCGGCCAGACCCTTACAGATACGCAGTATTTT.